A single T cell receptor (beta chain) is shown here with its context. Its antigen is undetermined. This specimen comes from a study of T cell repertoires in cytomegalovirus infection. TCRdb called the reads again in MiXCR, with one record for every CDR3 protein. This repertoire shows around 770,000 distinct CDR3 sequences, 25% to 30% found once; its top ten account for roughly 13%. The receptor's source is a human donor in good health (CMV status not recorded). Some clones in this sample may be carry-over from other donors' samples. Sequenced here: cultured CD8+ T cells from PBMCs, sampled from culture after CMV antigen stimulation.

CDR3 loop: CASSYSDSGATTDTQYF. The CDR3 bases are TGTGCCAGCAGTTACTCTGACTCCGGGGCTACCACAGATACGCAGTATTTT. V usage is TRBV6-5 and J usage is TRBJ2-3; D tentatively fits TRBD1 or TRBD2 (5 bases each). Germline CDR1 and CDR2: MNHEY and SVGAGI. This CDR3 region has 17 residues. V was cut by 0 bases and J by 2 bases, with 15 bases left in between.